These 26 T cell receptor beta chains were all obtained from the same sample, sequenced in a study of shared clonotypes between healthy human individuals. Libraries were prepared by immunoSEQ multiplex PCR; TCRdb keeps only in-frame clonotypes and omits some of them. This table has roughly 500,000 clones, 76% appearing once. Sequenced sample: PBMCs. Source of these receptors: a middle-aged woman in good health. Some clones in this sample may be carry-over from other donors' samples.

This chain connects TRBV19 to TRBJ1-1; 7 bases line up with TRBD1. This CDR3 is built from 14 residues. Germline lookup yields CDR1 LNHDA and CDR2 SQIVND (reference sequence). V shed 6 bases and J 4 bases; nucleotides not matched to a gene: 8. The DNA for the CDR3 is TGTGCCAGTAGCTTACAGGGGTTTATCACTGAAGCTTTCTTT. Encoded protein: CASSLQGFITEAFF.

This clone has only a few counts. The rearrangement uses TRBV19 and TRBJ2-2; 10 nucleotides align to TRBD2. The V gene end was trimmed by 3 bases and the J gene end by 8 bases; junction bases not matched to a gene: 6. CDR3 length: 15 amino acids. In germline, CDR1 is LNHDA, CDR2 SQIVND (reference sequence). This CDR3 is CASSMLAGDLGELFF. Written as DNA, the CDR3 is TGTGCCAGTAGTATGCTAGCGGGAGACTTGGGGGAGCTGTTTTTT.

This clone was counted at least ten times. This sequence joins TRBV5-6 and TRBJ1-1; the D gene is possibly TRBD1 (6 bases). CDR1 and CDR2 (germline): SGHDT, YYEEEE. This CDR3 is 17 amino acids long. V lost 1 base to trimming and J lost 0 bases, with 16 bases between them. This chain's CDR3 is CASSLSPQGGMNTEAFF. The CDR3 bases are TGTGCCAGCAGCTTGTCCCCGCAAGGGGGGATGAACACTGAAGCTTTCTTT.

V is TRBV9 and J is TRBJ2-2; D not resolved. In germline, CDR1 is SGDLS, CDR2 YYNGEE. The V and J ends lost 10 bases and 0 bases respectively, with 10 bases between them. This CDR3 has 13 amino acids. In DNA form, the CDR3 reads TGTGCCGGCGCGCCTTCGAACACCGGGGAGCTGTTTTTT. This gives the protein CAGAPSNTGELFF.

The V call is TRBV28, the J call TRBJ2-2; weak D call: TRBD1 (5 bases). Trimming stripped 5 bases from V and 4 bases from J, with 11 bases between. From germline, CDR1 is MDHEN and CDR2 SYDVKM. The CDR3 extends over 14 amino acids. The CDR3 DNA sequence: TGTGCCAGCAGTGGGGCTGACGGCACCGGGGAGCTGTTTTTT. The encoded protein is CASSGADGTGELFF. Using reference TRBV28 and TRBJ2-2 for the parts outside the CDR3, the full variable domain is DVKVTQSSRYLVKRTGEKVFLECVQDMDHENMFWYRQDPGLGLRLIYFSYDVKMKEKGDIPEGYSVSREKKERFSLILESASTNQTSMYLCASSGADGTGELFFGEGSRLTVL.

This chain links TRBV18 with TRBJ1-2; unclear D gene. The CDR3 loop spans 14 amino acids. Germline CDR1 KGHSH, CDR2 LQKENI. The V end lost 2 bases, the J end lost 6 bases, and 13 bases lay between the germline ends. This CDR3 reads CASSPLREGDGYTF. CDR3 in DNA: TGTGCCAGCTCACCATTAAGGGAAGGAGATGGCTACACCTTC.

This clone was recorded at least ten times. The same CDR3 can be traced to other DNA sequences in this sample. The V gene is TRBV28, the J gene TRBJ2-7; 7 bases align to TRBD1. CDR3 length equals 14 residues. The ends lost 2 bases at V and 2 bases at J; junction bases unmatched: 3. Germline CDR1 MDHEN, CDR2 SYDVKM. The CDR3 DNA reads as TGTGCCAGCAGTTTAATAGGGGGCCCCTACGAGCAGTACTTC. As protein: CASSLIGGPYEQYF.

This clone was observed a handful of times. The chain employs TRBV14 and TRBJ2-3; 7 nucleotides line up with TRBD2. The germline gives CDR1 SGHDN, CDR2 FVKESK. The V segment lost 4 bases and the J segment 2 bases; nucleotides outside the gene matches: 3. The length of the CDR3 is 14 residues. Here the CDR3 DNA reads TGTGCCAGCAGCCTCCGGGACTACACAGATACGCAGTATTTT. It codes for CASSLRDYTDTQYF.

This clone was picked up one time. The rearrangement uses TRBV2 and TRBJ2-1; 8 bases line up with TRBD2. Trimming removed 3 bases from V and 4 bases from J; junction bases left unmatched: 2. Germline V CDR1 and CDR2: SNHLY, FYNNEI. This CDR3 is 14 amino acids long. CDR3 residues: CASSDREGYNEQFF. The CDR3 bases are TGTGCCAGCAGTGACCGGGAGGGTTACAATGAGCAGTTCTTC.

This clone was counted a single time. The chain employs TRBV27 and TRBJ2-7; no firm D call. The V end was cut by 7 bases, the J end by 4 bases, with 14 bases between. In germline, CDR1 is MNHEY, CDR2 SMNVEV (reference sequence). CDR3 length: 13 amino acids. Written as DNA, the CDR3 is TGTGCCAGCAAGCGCAACTTGGAATACGAGCAGTACTTC. Protein sequence: CASKRNLEYEQYF.

The rearrangement joins TRBV28 to TRBJ1-2, with D possibly TRBD1 on 5 matching bases. The CDR3 is made up of 14 amino acids. Germline V lookup: CDR1 MDHEN, CDR2 SYDVKM. V was trimmed by 2 bases and J by 4 bases, leaving 11 bases between them. The DNA of the CDR3 is TGTGCCAGCAGTTTAGGGGGGGACTCCTATGGCTACACCTTC. Residues: CASSLGGDSYGYTF.

In the case of this clone: A far larger clone lies a single base away; this is likely a read error. The identical CDR3 is also encoded by other nucleotide sequences in the sample. The V call is TRBV25-1, the J call TRBJ1-1, with TRBD1 matching over 8 bases. Trimming removed 6 bases from V and 4 bases from J; junction bases left unmatched: 16. The germline V gene has CDR1 MGHDK and CDR2 SYGVNS. The CDR3 totals 17 residues. This CDR3 is CASSEPRTGQGSTEAFF. The DNA for the CDR3 is TGTGCCAGCAGCGAACCCCGGACAGGGCAAGGTTCCACTGAAGCTTTCTTT.

The J gene is TRBJ2-7, the V gene TRBV5-4; either TRBD1 or TRBD2 may supply D (5 bases each). Trimming cost V 3 bases and J 6 bases, with 7 bases left between them. Germline assignment: CDR1 SGHNT and CDR2 YYREEE (reference sequence). This CDR3 region has 11 residues. CDR3 bases: TGTGCCAGCAGCTCGGGACGCGAGCAGTACTTC. Protein: CASSSGREQYF.

The genes are TRBV27 and TRBJ2-7, with 9 bases lining up with TRBD1. From germline, CDR1 is MNHEY and CDR2 SMNVEV (reference sequence). CDR3 size: 15 residues. V lost 5 bases to trimming and J lost 7 bases; unmatched junction nucleotides: 12. This CDR3 is CASSPTWTGVIEQYF. Written as DNA, the CDR3 is TGTGCCAGCAGTCCAACCTGGACAGGGGTAATTGAGCAGTACTTC.

The V call is TRBV5-4, the J call TRBJ1-1, with a possible D match to TRBD1 (6 bases). Between the trimmed V and J ends, which lost 5 bases and 7 bases, there was a span of 15 bases. Germline loops: CDR1 SGHNT, CDR2 YYREEE (reference sequence). The CDR3 loop spans 13 amino acids. The CDR3: CASRLYREDEAFF. CDR3 sequence (DNA): TGTGCCAGCAGACTGTACAGGGAAGATGAAGCTTTCTTT.

The sample holds one count of this clone. This sequence joins TRBV14 and TRBJ1-3; D ambiguous. Germline loops: CDR1 SGHDN, CDR2 FVKESK. V lost 6 bases and J lost 2, with 5 bases in between. The length of the CDR3 is 12 residues. CDR3 amino acids: CASRGAGNTIYF. The CDR3 coding sequence is TGTGCCAGCAGAGGTGCTGGAAACACCATATATTTT. Using reference TRBV14 and TRBJ1-3 for the parts outside the CDR3, the full variable domain is EAGVTQFPSHSVIEKGQTVTLRCDPISGHDNLYWYRRVMGKEIKFLLHFVKESKQDESGMPNNRFLAERTGGTYSTLKVQPAELEDSGVYFCASRGAGNTIYFGEGSWLTVV.

J is TRBJ1-4 and V is TRBV19; D unclear. Germline V gene lookup returns CDR1 LNHDA and CDR2 SQIVND (reference sequence). CDR3 length: 16 amino acids. V lost 3 bases to trimming and J lost 0 bases, with 11 bases between them. The CDR3, as DNA: TGTGCCAGTAGTATCTTTCAAGCTGCAACTAATGAAAAACTGTTTTTT. Translating gives CASSIFQAATNEKLFF.

This chain connects TRBV5-1 to TRBJ2-6, with D unclear. The CDR3 is made up of 14 amino acids. In germline, CDR1 is SGHRS, CDR2 YFSETQ. V was cut by 4 bases and J by 4 bases, with 9 bases left in between. The CDR3 is CASSLPWGANVLTF. CDR3 DNA: TGCGCCAGCAGCCTCCCCTGGGGGGCCAACGTCCTGACTTTC.

This chain connects TRBV5-1 to TRBJ2-2; D is undetermined. CDR1 and CDR2 from the germline V gene are SGHRS and YFSETQ. Trimming took 2 bases from V and 4 from J, leaving 3 bases between them. This CDR3 comprises 12 residues. CDR3 sequence (DNA): TGCGCCAGCAGCTTTGGCACCGGGGAGCTGTTTTTT. It yields the protein CASSFGTGELFF.

The chain carries TRBV10-3 and TRBJ1-1; TRBD1 aligns across 10 bases. Germline trimming cut 2 bases from V and 0 bases from J; bases unmatched to any gene: 3. CDR3 length: 16 residues. Germline values: CDR1 ENHRY, CDR2 SYGVKD. CDR3 DNA sequence: TGTGCCATCAGTGAGGGACAGGGGGGAATGAACACTGAAGCTTTCTTT. Translated, it gives CAISEGQGGMNTEAFF.

V gene TRBV7-2 combines with J gene TRBJ2-2, with D maybe TRBD2 (6 bases). The germline V and J ends were trimmed by 5 bases and 4 bases, with 17 bases remaining between them. The CDR3 sequence is 16 residues long. CDR1 and CDR2 from the germline V gene are SGHTA and FQGNSA. Written as DNA, the CDR3 is TGTGCCAGCAGCCCGGCGGGGACTCTCGGCACCGGGGAGCTGTTTTTT. Residues: CASSPAGTLGTGELFF.

As for this clone: A single base separates this from a much larger clone, so it may be a read error. The chain joins TRBV5-4 to TRBJ2-2; unclear D gene. Trimming left V 0 bases short and J 4 bases short, with 10 bases between. Per germline, CDR1 SGHNT and CDR2 YYREEE (reference sequence). The CDR3 runs to 15 residues. In DNA form, the CDR3 reads TGTGCCAGCAGCTTGGGCCTTCCGAGCACCGGGGAGCTGTTTTTT. It specifies CASSLGLPSTGELFF.

In regard to this clone: At the DNA level, this CDR3 is encoded by other sequences in the same sample as well. This chain uses TRBV7-2 with TRBJ2-7; D remains unclear. The ends were cut back, 1 base at V and 3 bases at J, with 7 bases in the middle. The CDR3 extends over 13 amino acids. The germline V gene encodes CDR1 SGHTA and CDR2 FQGNSA. CDR3 protein: CASSLGGGYEQYF. In DNA form, the CDR3 reads TGTGCCAGCAGCTTAGGAGGCGGCTACGAGCAGTACTTC.

The chain links TRBV5-6 to TRBJ2-7, with D possibly called TRBD1 or TRBD2 (6 bases each). Germline CDR1 SGHDT, CDR2 YYEEEE. This CDR3 has 14 residues. The V gene lost 4 bases and the J gene lost 3 bases, with 14 bases spanning the gap. The CDR3 spells CASSPTGAIYEQYF. The CDR3 DNA is TGTGCCAGCAGCCCAACGGGGGCGATCTACGAGCAGTACTTC.

In DNA form, the CDR3 reads TGTGCCAGCTCCGCGGACAGGGGTGGAGAAAAACTGTTTTTT. Translating it yields CASSADRGGEKLFF. The V call is TRBV6-5, the J call TRBJ1-4; 9 nucleotides align to TRBD1. This CDR3 comprises 14 residues. Germline CDR1 is MNHEY and CDR2 is SVGAGI. Trimming removed 8 bases from V and 8 bases from J; junction bases left unmatched: 9.

This sequence joins TRBV6-1 and TRBJ2-4; 13 nucleotides line up with TRBD2. Per the germline V gene, CDR1 is MNHNS and CDR2 is SASEGT. After removal of 2 bases from V and 8 bases from J, the junction contained 3 bases not matched to a gene. The CDR3 length is 15 residues. The chain's CDR3 is CASSELLAGGDIQYF. The CDR3 DNA reads as TGTGCCAGCAGTGAATTACTAGCGGGAGGGGACATTCAGTACTTC.